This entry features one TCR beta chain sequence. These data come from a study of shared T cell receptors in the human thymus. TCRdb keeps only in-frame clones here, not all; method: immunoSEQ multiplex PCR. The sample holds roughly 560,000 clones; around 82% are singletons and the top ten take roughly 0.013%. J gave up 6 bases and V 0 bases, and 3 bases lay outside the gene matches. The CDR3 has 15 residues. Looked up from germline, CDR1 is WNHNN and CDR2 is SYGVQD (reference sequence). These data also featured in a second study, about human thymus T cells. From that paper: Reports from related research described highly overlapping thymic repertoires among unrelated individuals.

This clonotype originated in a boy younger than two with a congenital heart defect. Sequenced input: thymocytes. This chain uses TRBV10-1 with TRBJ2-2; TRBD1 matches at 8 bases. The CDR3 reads CASSESTQGAGELFF. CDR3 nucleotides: TGCGCCAGCAGTGAGTCTACACAGGGGGCCGGGGAGCTGTTTTTT.